This T cell receptor beta chain was documented in a study of neurological immune-mediated disorders. It was by 5'RACE with 10-nucleotide random UMIs that the cDNA was made. TCRdb used MiXCR to reprocess the 5' RACE reads, holding one entry per CDR3 protein. The data contain approximately 44,000 distinct CDR3 sequences, roughly 15% of them singletons. Per germline, CDR1 LGHDT and CDR2 YNNKEL (reference sequence). The CDR3 length is 12 residues. Remarks on this clonotype: One end of the junction fails to match germline, which may point to a read error.

Source material: CD4+ T cells from blood. The clonotype was recovered from a woman aged 55 to 70 with HTLV-1-associated myelopathy (HAM/TSP). The chain has TRBV3-1 and TRBJ1-2, with D unclear. In DNA, the CDR3 is TGTGCAAGCAGCCAAACGGGCGATGGCAACACCTTC. Translated, it gives CASSQTGDGNTF.